Listed below are T cell receptor beta chains from one sample, sequenced in a study of cytotoxic CD8 clonotypes in ibrutinib-treated CLL. Clones were sequenced by immunoSEQ multiplex PCR, and TCRdb holds only the in-frame ones, with some missing. In the table there are over 100,000 clones, approximately 85% of which are singletons. Sequencing was performed on PBMCs, taken after 24 months of ibrutinib treatment. All receptors come from a human donor with chronic lymphocytic leukemia. Each CDR3 is given with its conserved first and last residue. The order of the fields is CDR3 length, D gene, V gene, CDR3 protein. D genes are given only for firm matches.

15	NA	TRBV7-2	CASSLVARANTEAFF
18	TRBD2	TRBV5-6	CASSLPSGRAVVSNEQFF
12	NA	TRBV30	CAWSFSNNEQFF
12	NA	TRBV11-2	CASSRQGNGYTF
15	NA	TRBV15	CATSREGGGNQPQHF
15	TRBD1	TRBV5-4	CASSQQGKVDEKLFF
12	TRBD1	TRBV6-6	CASGQDNQPQHF
16	TRBD2	TRBV7-2	CASSLVVAGLGGEQFF
17	TRBD1	TRBV28	CASSLNRGLSSGNTIYF
15	NA	TRBV9	CASGPRQVLSDTQYF
15	TRBD2	TRBV28	CASSRTSGSSNEQFF
15	NA	TRBV9	CASSPRGSGSYEQYF
13	NA	TRBV10-3	CAISENGPDTQYF
12	NA	TRBV19	CASRPWGEPQHF
12	TRBD1	TRBV29-1	CSVGIDRVEAFF
18	NA	TRBV5-3	CARSPSYCLGEPEDGYTF
13	TRBD1	TRBV7-9	CASSGDRVYEQYF
15	NA	TRBV2	CASSLGRDGNSPLHF
14	TRBD1	TRBV27	CASSKDRGHEKLFF
14	NA	TRBV15	CATSRDDGPYEQYF
14	NA	TRBV5-4	CASRDPTGATEAFF
18	NA	TRBV7-9	CASSSGRPPSSSYNEQFF
15	NA	TRBV9	CASSVGPDGLSPQHF
15	NA	TRBV5-1	CASGIAREKENGYTF
15	TRBD2	TRBV7-2	CASSSAGVGTDTQYF
15	NA	TRBV4-1	CASSLLPTGTYEQYF
13	NA	TRBV27	CATSDRSNYGYTF
13	NA	TRBV7-2	CASSLVPRDTQYF
14	NA	TRBV9	CASSVGRDGTEAFF
11	NA	TRBV14	CASTVGKTQYF
15	NA	TRBV28	CASSYREPRVYGYTF
16	TRBD2	TRBV2	CASSAGWGRVNNEQFF
13	NA	TRBV5-8	CASTRDLSNIQYF
14	NA	TRBV28	CASSLVGRQETQYF
15	NA	TRBV7-2	CASSLPPGADTEAFF
15	NA	TRBV5-1	CASSIEGGNTGELFF
11	NA	TRBV20-1	CSASPLGGYTF
12	NA	TRBV5-4	CASSLAGAEQYF
14	TRBD2	TRBV27	CASSFELAGDEQYF
14	TRBD1	TRBV7-2	CASSLAGGMSEAFF
15	NA	TRBV5-1	CASSLRDTNTGELFF
18	NA	TRBV4-3	CASSQDPLTVISTDTQYF